The 8 T cell receptor beta chains below were found in one sample sequenced in a study of somatic mutations in cytotoxic T cells in rheumatoid arthritis (dated by TCRdb to between 2016 and 2019). The method behind the library was the immunoSEQ multiplex PCR assay. The table was pulled from immuneACCESS by TCRdb, which kept in-frame rearrangements only. Such tables lose some clones; where checked, under half of the loss comes from unresolved V genes, and the rest has no known cause. The sample includes 9,500 to 15,000 clones, with approximately 80% observed a single time. About 13% of the sample is held by the ten biggest clonotypes. The sample comprised CD8+ T cells sorted from blood. These receptors were taken from a man aged 50-59 years in good health.

CDR3: CASSMGQLLNTEAFF. DNA of the CDR3: TGTGCCAGTAGTATGGGGCAGCTCTTGAACACTGAAGCTTTCTTT. The rearrangement uses TRBV19 and TRBJ1-1; TRBD1 is a possible D gene (5 bases). Trimming cost V 3 bases and J 0 bases, with 11 bases left between them. CDR1 is LNHDA and CDR2 is SQIVND in the germline V gene (reference sequence). This CDR3 contains 15 residues.

The chain has TRBV6-1 and TRBJ2-1; weak D call: TRBD2 (5 bases). V was clipped by 3 bases and J by 8 bases, with 17 bases between them. This CDR3 contains 15 residues. The V gene's germline CDR1 is MNHNS and CDR2 SASEGT. CDR3 DNA sequence: TGTGCCAGCAGTGAGGAATCCCGTGGGAGTGATGAGCAGTTCTTC. Protein sequence: CASSEESRGSDEQFF.

This sequence joins TRBV4-3 and TRBJ2-1; D call uncertain. The CDR3 covers 16 residues. Germline CDR1 reads LGHNA; CDR2 reads YSLEER. Between the trimmed V and J ends, which lost 0 bases and 6 bases, there was a span of 15 bases. In DNA form, the CDR3 reads TGCGCCAGCAGCCAAGATATGAGATTAGGCCTCAATGAGCAGTTCTTC. The encoded protein is CASSQDMRLGLNEQFF.

This chain connects TRBV7-9 to TRBJ1-1; D is perhaps TRBD1 (5 bases). The CDR3 runs to 15 residues. The V and J ends lost 6 bases and 5 bases respectively, with 19 bases between them. The germline V gene encodes CDR1 SEHNR and CDR2 FQNEAQ (reference sequence). CDR3 in DNA: TGTGCCAGCAGGGGGCCTTTCGGTCCGGGGACTGAAGCTTTCTTT. It codes for CASRGPFGPGTEAFF. The full variable domain, completed using reference TRBV7-9 and TRBJ1-1, is DTGVSQNPRHKITKRGQNVTFRCDPISEHNRLYWYRQTLGQGPEFLTYFQNEAQLEKSRLLSDRFSAERPKGSFSTLEIQRTEQGDSAMYLCASRGPFGPGTEAFFGQGTRLTVV.

This clone has a handful of counts. The chain uses TRBV7-2 and TRBJ2-7; 7 bases agree with TRBD1. The CDR3 sequence is 16 residues long. Unmatched junction bases numbered 16, after V lost 4 bases and J lost 7 bases. Germline CDR1 is SGHTA and CDR2 is FQGNSA. The CDR3 nucleotides read TGTGCCAGCAGCTGGGACCGGGACAGTGGCATCGGAGAGCAGTACTTC. Its translation: CASSWDRDSGIGEQYF.

The chain has TRBV4-3 and TRBJ1-4; a possible D gene is TRBD1 (5 bases). CDR1 and CDR2 from the germline V gene are LGHNA and YSLEER. CDR3 length: 16 residues. Trimming took 4 bases from V and 3 from J, leaving 15 bases between them. This chain's CDR3 is CASSPRDGLSNEKLFF. CDR3 DNA: TGCGCCAGCAGCCCCCGGGACGGCCTGTCTAATGAAAAACTGTTTTTT.

The chain links TRBV5-5 to TRBJ2-1; TRBD1 matches 10 bases. The length of the CDR3 is 16 residues. J lost 6 bases, V lost 4 bases, and 10 bases had no gene match. Germline values: CDR1 SGHKS, CDR2 YYEKEE (reference sequence). The CDR3 nucleotides are TGTGCCAGCAGCAATATCTTGACAGGGGGCGGCAATGAGCAGTTCTTC. Translating it yields CASSNILTGGGNEQFF.

The chain couples TRBV7-9 to TRBJ2-2; no reliable D call. The CDR3 sequence is 13 residues long. V was trimmed by 5 bases and J by 9 bases, leaving 13 bases between them. Germline V gene data show CDR1 as SEHNR and CDR2 as FQNEAQ (reference sequence). CDR3 region: CASSHDWLRELFF. As DNA, the CDR3 is TGTGCCAGCAGCCATGATTGGCTACGGGAGCTGTTTTTT.